This TCR beta chain was sequenced for a study of blood T cell repertoires in COVID-19 (dated by TCRdb to 2020 to 2021). About the study as a whole: The collaborator samples originated in the United States, Italy and Spain and spanned the acute and convalescent phases of COVID-19. The material from the prospective study consisted of cDNA or gDNA derived from T cells, B-cell-depleted T cells, or PBMCs. Subjects who had been exposed to COVID-19, were actively infected with it, or had recovered from it provided the deeply sampled blood TCRbeta repertoires that made up the dataset. The repertoires were released in a freely available public database intended as a resource for research on the immune response to SARS-CoV-2. Samples came from the ongoing ImmuneRACE study (first 160 participants) plus 1,254 subjects from 6 global collaborators. A de-identified subject ID, COVID-19 status, age in years and sex were almost always included in the sample metadata. Where available, HLA class I and class II types were obtained from metadata supplied by the sample provider rather than from assay-based typing.

What the work shows at the level of the full study, not this receptor alone: The amount of clinical and demographic metadata varied by source and participant and was provided uncurated.

TCRbeta CDR3 regions were amplified from genomic DNA by means of the immunoSEQ Assay, a bias-controlled multiplex PCR. In the authors' own workflow: The number of nucleated cells in each sample was estimated from the amplification of reference gene primers within the assay. To quantify the absolute abundance of each unique TCRbeta CDR3 rearrangement, sequence reads were collapsed and filtered. For each sample, productive Simpson clonality was calculated by taking the square root of Simpson's diversity index across productive rearrangements. The source is immuneACCESS, and TCRdb retained only in-frame sequences with V and J called. Part of the clones is not carried over; for the studies checked, unresolved V genes explain less than half of this, and the remainder is unexplained. The D gene and trimming were derived from the DNA, and the V and J assignments and clone size from that table. The sample includes under 110,000 clones, with roughly nine tenths observed a single time. The top ten clonotypes cover roughly a sixth of the sample.

The collaborating institutions used their own protocols to collect whole blood in K2EDTA tubes. For TCRbeta analysis, collaborators shipped samples as frozen whole blood, isolated PBMCs, or DNA extracted from either of those sample types. Concerning this clone itself: The antigen it recognizes is unknown. Per-base qualities were not stored, and no clone one base away is much larger.

The CDR3 spans 14 residues, from the cysteine through the phenylalanine. Only the CDR3 region is kept as DNA, spanning 42 bases read in frame from base 1. Based on the germline V gene, the CDR1 and CDR2 sequences are MNHEY and SVGAGI. The junction shows trimming of 4 bases on V and 6 bases on J, and the gene matches do not reach 6 bases of it. This TCR came from a man in his fifties or sixties with acute or convalescent COVID-19. The sequenced sample consisted of peripheral blood. The rearrangement joined TRBV6-5 to TRBJ2-7; 10 middle bases align to TRBD1. The bases are TGTGCCAGCAGTTCCGGGACAGGGGTCTTCGAGCAGTACTTC. It specifies CASSSGTGVFEQYF.